The 28 T cell receptor beta chains in this list originate from one sample, sequenced in a study of blood T cell repertoires in COVID-19. The table came from immunoSEQ multiplex PCR; TCRdb's copy has only in-frame clones and leaves some out. The data contain about 170,000 clones, approximately 86% of them singletons. The source material was peripheral blood. The receptors were gathered from a woman older than 75 in a cohort sampled during active or convalescent COVID-19.

This clone was picked up one time. V gene TRBV2 combines with J gene TRBJ2-3; D might be TRBD1 (6 bases). Trimming stripped 6 bases from V and 0 bases from J, with 13 bases between. Germline-derived CDR1 and CDR2 are SNHLY and FYNNEI. This CDR3 contains 15 residues. The CDR3, as DNA: TGTGCCAGCAGGGAACAGGGATCTAGCACAGATACGCAGTATTTT. Residues: CASREQGSSTDTQYF.

The chain recombines TRBV12-3 or TRBV12-4 with TRBJ1-2; 9 bases fit TRBD1. There are 13 residues in the CDR3. J gave up 8 bases and V 6 bases, and 7 bases lay outside the gene matches. The CDR3 here is CASRSTGGGGYTF. DNA for the CDR3: TGTGCCAGCAGGTCTACAGGGGGCGGAGGCTACACCTTC.

The chain recombines TRBV5-6 with TRBJ1-3; 8 bases agree with TRBD1. The CDR3 has 14 residues. Germline V gene data show CDR1 as SGHDT and CDR2 as YYEEEE. The V and J ends lost 2 bases and 5 bases, in that order; junction bases with no gene match: 3. In DNA, the CDR3 is TGTGCCAGCAGCTTTCGGACAGGGAGAAACACCATATATTTT. Translated: CASSFRTGRNTIYF.

In its sample, this clone was seen many times. The rearrangement joins TRBV6-6 to TRBJ2-7; 8 nucleotides line up with TRBD1. V gave up 0 bases and J gave up 5 bases; unmatched junction bases: 6. This CDR3 has 15 amino acids. The germline V gene encodes CDR1 MNHNY and CDR2 SVGAGI (reference sequence). CDR3 sequence (DNA): TGTGCCAGCAGTTACTCGCAACAGGGGGTCAACGAGCAGTACTTC. Amino acids: CASSYSQQGVNEQYF.

The chain recombines TRBV30 with TRBJ1-1; a weak D match, TRBD1 (6 bases). CDR1 and CDR2 (germline): GTSNPN, SVGIG (reference sequence). There are 12 residues in the CDR3. The V end lost 3 bases, the J end lost 8 bases, and 13 bases lay between the germline ends. CDR3: CAWSTGRFEAFF. Here the CDR3 DNA reads TGTGCCTGGAGCACAGGGCGGTTCGAAGCTTTCTTT.

The genes are TRBV11-2 and TRBJ1-5; tentative D call: TRBD1 (5 bases). Trimming cost V 4 bases and J 3 bases, with 7 bases left between them. From germline, CDR1 is SGHAT and CDR2 FQNNGV. The CDR3 contains 13 residues. CDR3 in amino acids: CASSSGPNQPQHF. In nucleotides, the CDR3 is TGTGCCAGCAGCTCAGGGCCCAATCAGCCCCAGCATTTT.

In this sample, this clone turned up a few times. The chain joins TRBV29-1 to TRBJ1-1, with D possibly being TRBD1 (5 bases). This CDR3 contains 13 residues. Per the germline V gene, CDR1 is SQVTM and CDR2 is ANQGSEA. Trimming removed 7 bases at V and 4 bases at J, with 16 bases between. CDR3 DNA: TGCAGCGCCCGGGGGGGGGTGAGCACTGAAGCTTTCTTT. Its translation is CSARGGVSTEAFF.

The chain is built from TRBV7-2 and TRBJ1-5; 7 nucleotides match TRBD1. V shed 5 bases, J shed 0 bases, and the junction held 4 bases outside the gene matches. This CDR3 comprises 15 residues. CDR1 is SGHTA, CDR2 FQGNSA, per germline. The CDR3 DNA follows: TGTGCCAGCAGCCCGGGACAGCTTAGCAATCAGCCCCAGCATTTT. Its translation is CASSPGQLSNQPQHF.

The CDR3 bases are TGTGCCAGCAGTGAAGCGCGACTAGCGGACTCCTACAATGAGCAGTTCTTC. It translates to CASSEARLADSYNEQFF. The V and J genes are TRBV6-1 and TRBJ2-1; 9 nucleotides line up with TRBD2. The CDR3 covers 17 residues. The germline V gene encodes CDR1 MNHNS and CDR2 SASEGT. V shed 0 bases and J 0 bases; nucleotides not matched to a gene: 3.

The chain recombines TRBV2 with TRBJ2-4; D gene uncertain. The V gene's germline CDR1 is SNHLY and CDR2 FYNNEI. The CDR3 loop spans 16 amino acids. With 6 bases removed from V and 0 bases from J, the gap between germline ends came to 15 bases. CDR3 sequence (DNA): TGTGCCAGCAGCCCCCCACAGATCTTAGCCAAAAACATTCAGTACTTC. It yields the protein CASSPPQILAKNIQYF.

A single count supports this clone. V usage is TRBV11-3 and J usage is TRBJ2-5; 9 bases line up with TRBD1. V lost 0 bases, J lost 5 bases, and 7 bases stayed unmatched. The CDR3 runs to 16 residues. Germline V gene sequence: CDR1 SGHNT, CDR2 YENEEA. The chain's CDR3 is CASSLEDRGGGETQYF. In DNA form, the CDR3 reads TGTGCCAGCAGCTTAGAGGACAGGGGCGGCGGGGAGACCCAGTACTTC.

The V call is TRBV28, the J call TRBJ1-2; 8 bases fit TRBD1. V dropped 5 bases and J dropped 0; count of bases not matched to a gene: 2. This CDR3 spans 14 amino acids. Germline lookup yields CDR1 MDHEN and CDR2 SYDVKM. The CDR3 is CASSTGGTNYGYTF. The CDR3 DNA sequence: TGTGCCAGCAGTACAGGGGGGACTAACTATGGCTACACCTTC.

This sequence joins TRBV7-2 and TRBJ2-3, with D possibly being TRBD1 (7 bases). Germline V gene sequence: CDR1 SGHTA, CDR2 FQGNSA. This CDR3 contains 16 residues. The V end lost 1 base, the J end lost 4 bases, and 15 bases lay between the germline ends. The CDR3 spells CASSLVGGGFSDTQYF. The CDR3 DNA reads TGTGCCAGCAGCTTAGTCGGAGGGGGCTTTTCAGATACGCAGTATTTT.

The V and J genes are TRBV18 and TRBJ1-2; D possibly corresponds to TRBD1 (6 bases). CDR1 and CDR2 from the germline V gene are KGHSH and LQKENI. Between the trimmed V and J ends, which lost 3 bases and 4 bases, there was a span of 15 bases. This CDR3 is built from 15 residues. DNA of the CDR3: TGTGCCAGCTCACCCGTCGACACAGGGCCCTATGGCTACACCTTC. This gives the protein CASSPVDTGPYGYTF.

The gene calls are TRBV10-3 and TRBJ1-2; D may be TRBD1 (5 bases). The CDR3 length is 14 residues. V gave up 4 bases and J gave up 4 bases, with 13 bases separating them. The germline V gene has CDR1 ENHRY and CDR2 SYGVKD. This CDR3 reads CAISGGTTPYGYTF. CDR3 nucleotides: TGTGCCATCAGTGGGGGCACCACACCCTATGGCTACACCTTC.

This clone was detected many times. This sequence joins TRBV5-1 and TRBJ1-2; no clear D. Germline assignment: CDR1 SGHRS and CDR2 YFSETQ. The CDR3 length is 14 residues. The V gene lost 5 bases and the J gene lost 8 bases, with 19 bases spanning the gap. Written as DNA, the CDR3 is TGCGCCAGCAGACCGATATTAGCAGCGGGAGGCTACACCTTC. Protein sequence: CASRPILAAGGYTF.

V gene TRBV5-1 combines with J gene TRBJ2-5, with 9 bases matching TRBD2. Germline CDR1 and CDR2: SGHRS and YFSETQ. The CDR3 totals 16 residues. J gave up 5 bases and V 0 bases, and 8 bases lay outside the gene matches. CDR3 loop: CASSLEASGDGETQYF. For the CDR3, the DNA is TGCGCCAGCAGCTTGGAGGCTAGCGGGGATGGGGAGACCCAGTACTTC.

The gene calls are TRBV5-1 and TRBJ2-1, with 7 bases fitting TRBD2. Germline V gene data show CDR1 as SGHRS and CDR2 as YFSETQ. This CDR3 region has 13 residues. J gave up 5 bases and V 6 bases, and 5 bases lay outside the gene matches. The DNA of the CDR3 is TGCGCCAGCATAGGGCTAGCGGACAATGAGCAGTTCTTC. Its protein is CASIGLADNEQFF.

This clone showed up just a few times. The V gene is TRBV4-1, the J gene TRBJ1-6, with TRBD1 matching over 8 bases. The germline V gene has CDR1 MGHRA and CDR2 YSYEKL. This CDR3 comprises 14 residues. Losses at the gene ends were 4 bases for V and 16 bases for J; bases not matched to a gene: 12. The CDR3 nucleotides read TGCGCCAGCAGCCCGACAGGGGCTTCCGTAAGACTCCACTTT. It translates to CASSPTGASVRLHF.

The chain joins TRBV7-2 to TRBJ1-4; 7 nucleotides align to TRBD1. V dropped 1 base and J dropped 0; count of bases not matched to a gene: 8. The CDR3 consists of 18 residues. Germline assignment: CDR1 SGHTA and CDR2 FQGNSA. DNA of the CDR3: TGTGCCAGCAGCTTAGTAGGGACAGTGGGAACAACTAATGAAAAACTGTTTTTT. This encodes CASSLVGTVGTTNEKLFF.

The chain recombines TRBV30 with TRBJ2-3; TRBD2 aligns across 11 bases. The V gene's germline CDR1 is GTSNPN and CDR2 SVGIG (reference sequence). This CDR3 spans 16 amino acids. With V trimmed by 3 bases and J by 8 bases, 13 bases remained unmatched. For the CDR3, the DNA is TGTGCCTGGAGCCAGGCATTAGCGGGAGGGCCTAGTACGCAGTATTTT. Its protein product is CAWSQALAGGPSTQYF.

This sequence joins TRBV6-1 and TRBJ1-2; tentative D call: TRBD1 (5 bases). Germline V gene lookup returns CDR1 MNHNS and CDR2 SASEGT. CDR3 length: 14 residues. V was pared by 0 bases and J by 7 bases, with 12 bases between. CDR3 sequence: CASSEAGRVSGYTF. In DNA, the CDR3 is TGTGCCAGCAGTGAAGCGGGCAGGGTGAGTGGCTACACCTTC.

This sequence joins TRBV5-4 and TRBJ2-3; 7 nucleotides match TRBD2. Per germline, CDR1 SGHNT and CDR2 YYREEE (reference sequence). The ends lost 4 bases at V and 0 bases at J; junction bases unmatched: 11. The CDR3 spans 17 residues. The CDR3 bases are TGTGCCAGCAGCACCCAAGCGCATAGCGGGAGCACAGATACGCAGTATTTT. Encoded protein: CASSTQAHSGSTDTQYF.

The chain is built from TRBV14 and TRBJ2-7; D possibly corresponds to TRBD2 (5 bases). The CDR3 contains 17 residues. Trimming removed 1 base from V and 3 bases from J, with 19 bases in between. Germline V CDR1 and CDR2: SGHDN, FVKESK. The CDR3 DNA follows: TGTGCCAGCAGCCAAGTCTTTTCACAATCGAGGGACTACGAGCAGTACTTC. Amino acid sequence: CASSQVFSQSRDYEQYF.

V is TRBV6-6 and J is TRBJ2-7, with a tentative D call TRBD1 (6 bases). The CDR3 sequence is 13 residues long. The germline V and J ends were trimmed by 5 bases and 3 bases, with 11 bases remaining between them. Germline CDR1 is MNHNY and CDR2 is SVGAGI (reference sequence). The CDR3 DNA sequence: TGTGCCAGCAGTAAAGGACAGCTCTACGAGCAGTACGTC. Amino acids: CASSKGQLYEQYV.

The V and J genes are TRBV29-1 and TRBJ2-5; no clear D gene. V lost 4 bases and J lost 1, with 7 bases in between. The CDR3 has 12 amino acids. Germline assignment: CDR1 SQVTM and CDR2 ANQGSEA. DNA of the CDR3: TGCAGCGTTGTTGCAGTCCAAGAGACCCAGTACTTC. Its translation is CSVVAVQETQYF.

V usage is TRBV5-1 and J usage is TRBJ2-3; 9 bases are a match to TRBD1. V trimming: 0 bases; J trimming: 3 bases; junction bases outside the gene matches: 5. The CDR3 is made up of 16 amino acids. The germline V gene encodes CDR1 SGHRS and CDR2 YFSETQ. The CDR3 DNA reads as TGCGCCAGCAGCTTGGGCACAGGGGGCAAGACAGATACGCAGTATTTT. Translating gives CASSLGTGGKTDTQYF.

The V call is TRBV7-9, the J call TRBJ1-2; no definite D call. Germline V gene sequence: CDR1 SEHNR, CDR2 FQNEAQ (reference sequence). There are 13 residues in the CDR3. Trimming took off 5 bases at V and 1 base at J, with 8 bases between the two ends. The CDR3 region is CASSASLNYGYTF. CDR3 nucleotide sequence: TGTGCCAGCAGCGCAAGCCTTAACTATGGCTACACCTTC.